This T cell receptor beta chain was identified during a study of OX40 agonist ivuxolimab in advanced cancers. Measured with immunoSEQ multiplex PCR; TCRdb has only the in-frame clones, and not every one. The repertoire includes just over 30,000 clones, approximately 89% of them detected once, and roughly 25% sits in the top ten. Broader study findings: CD8+ T cells showed, on average, more clonal expansion than CD4+ cells.

Blood specimens came from baseline, cycle 4 day 1, and cycle 7 day 1. Note on this clone: Its antigen remains unidentified.

The CDR3 totals 14 residues. The germline V gene encodes CDR1 SQVTM and CDR2 ANQGSEA. The V and J ends lost 0 bases and 3 bases respectively, with 10 bases between them. The V gene is TRBV29-1, the J gene TRBJ2-3; no definite D call. The source was CD4+ or CD8+ T cells sorted from blood, collected in a trial of the OX40 agonist ivuxolimab. The clonotype comes from an adult with an advanced solid tumor such as melanoma, head and neck, liver or kidney cancer. CDR3 protein: CSVEDRLPTDTQYF. In DNA form, the CDR3 reads TGCAGCGTTGAAGATAGGCTACCTACAGATACGCAGTATTTT.